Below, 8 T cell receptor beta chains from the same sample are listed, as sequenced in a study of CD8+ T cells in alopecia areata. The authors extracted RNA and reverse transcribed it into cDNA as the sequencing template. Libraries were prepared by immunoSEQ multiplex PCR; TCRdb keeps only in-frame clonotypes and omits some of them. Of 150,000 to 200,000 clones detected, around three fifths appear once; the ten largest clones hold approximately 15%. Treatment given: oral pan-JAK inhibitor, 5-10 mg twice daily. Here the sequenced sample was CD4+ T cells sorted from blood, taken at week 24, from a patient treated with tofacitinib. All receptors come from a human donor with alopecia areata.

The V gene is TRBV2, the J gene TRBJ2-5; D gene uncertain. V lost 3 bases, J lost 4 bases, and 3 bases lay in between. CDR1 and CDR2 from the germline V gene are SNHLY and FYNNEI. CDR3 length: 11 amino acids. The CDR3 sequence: CASSDLETQYF. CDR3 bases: TGTGCCAGCAGTGACCTAGAGACCCAGTACTTC.

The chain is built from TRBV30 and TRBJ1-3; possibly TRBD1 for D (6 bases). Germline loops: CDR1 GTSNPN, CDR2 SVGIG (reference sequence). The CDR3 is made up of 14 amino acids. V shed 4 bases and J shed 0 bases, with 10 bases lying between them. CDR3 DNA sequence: TGTGCCTGGATACAGGGAGACTCTGGAAACACCATATATTTT. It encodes CAWIQGDSGNTIYF.

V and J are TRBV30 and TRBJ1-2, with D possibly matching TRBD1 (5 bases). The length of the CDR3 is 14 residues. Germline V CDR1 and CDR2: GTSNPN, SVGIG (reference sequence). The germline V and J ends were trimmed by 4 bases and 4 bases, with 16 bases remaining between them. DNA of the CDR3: TGTGCCTGGACAGCCGGGGGACGGGGCTATGGCTACACCTTC. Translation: CAWTAGGRGYGYTF.

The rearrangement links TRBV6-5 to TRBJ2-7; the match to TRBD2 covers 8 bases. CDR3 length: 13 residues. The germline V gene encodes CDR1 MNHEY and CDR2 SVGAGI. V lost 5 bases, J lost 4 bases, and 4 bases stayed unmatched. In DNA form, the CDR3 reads TGTGCCAGCAGTACCGGGGGGGGATACGAGCAGTACTTC. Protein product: CASSTGGGYEQYF.

The CDR3 sequence: CASSPRAGGPKTDTQYF. The CDR3 DNA reads as TGTGCCAGCAGCCCCAGAGCGGGGGGGCCTAAGACAGATACGCAGTATTTT. The chain carries TRBV9 and TRBJ2-3, with 10 positions matching TRBD2. The CDR3 spans 17 residues. The V gene end was trimmed by 4 bases and the J gene end by 3 bases; junction bases not matched to a gene: 11. Germline V gene lookup returns CDR1 SGDLS and CDR2 YYNGEE.

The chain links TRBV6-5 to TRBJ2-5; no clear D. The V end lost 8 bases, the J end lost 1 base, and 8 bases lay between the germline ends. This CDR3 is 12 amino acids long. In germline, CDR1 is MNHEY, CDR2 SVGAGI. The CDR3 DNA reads TGTGCCAGCGGGAAGGGCCAAGAGACCCAGTACTTC. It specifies CASGKGQETQYF.

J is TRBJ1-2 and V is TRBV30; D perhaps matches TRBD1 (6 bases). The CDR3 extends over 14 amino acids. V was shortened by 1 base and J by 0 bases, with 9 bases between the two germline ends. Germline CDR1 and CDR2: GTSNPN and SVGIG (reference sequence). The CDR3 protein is CAWSGTVSNYGYTF. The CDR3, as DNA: TGTGCCTGGAGTGGGACAGTATCTAACTATGGCTACACCTTC.

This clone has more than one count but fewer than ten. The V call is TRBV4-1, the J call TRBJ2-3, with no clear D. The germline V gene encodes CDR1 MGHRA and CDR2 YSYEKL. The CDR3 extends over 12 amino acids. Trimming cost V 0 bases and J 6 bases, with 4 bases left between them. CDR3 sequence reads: CASSQETDTQYF. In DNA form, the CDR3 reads TGCGCCAGCAGCCAAGAGACTGATACGCAGTATTTT.